This TCR beta chain was recorded in a study of T cells in Graves' hyperthyroidism and ophthalmopathy. As regards this clonotype: A much bigger clone sits one base away, suggesting this may be a read error.

The investigators amplified TCR beta CDR3 regions from RNA transcripts. A first-round RT-PCR of the TCR CDR3 used the HTBI primer set. TCRdb re-called the multiplex PCR reads through MiXCR, storing one row per CDR3 protein. Among hundreds of thousands of distinct CDR3 sequences listed, about 16% were seen once. The CDR3 totals 14 residues. CDR1 is SGHTA, CDR2 FQGTGA, per germline. This TCR derives from a woman aged 30 to 39 with Graves' hyperthyroidism. The sample consisted of blood. The V call is TRBV7-3, the J call TRBJ2-1, with TRBD1 identical over 8 bases. In nucleotides, the CDR3 is TGTACCAGCAGCTTAACAACAGGGGGTAATGAGCAGTTCTTC. It is translated as CTSSLTTGGNEQFF.